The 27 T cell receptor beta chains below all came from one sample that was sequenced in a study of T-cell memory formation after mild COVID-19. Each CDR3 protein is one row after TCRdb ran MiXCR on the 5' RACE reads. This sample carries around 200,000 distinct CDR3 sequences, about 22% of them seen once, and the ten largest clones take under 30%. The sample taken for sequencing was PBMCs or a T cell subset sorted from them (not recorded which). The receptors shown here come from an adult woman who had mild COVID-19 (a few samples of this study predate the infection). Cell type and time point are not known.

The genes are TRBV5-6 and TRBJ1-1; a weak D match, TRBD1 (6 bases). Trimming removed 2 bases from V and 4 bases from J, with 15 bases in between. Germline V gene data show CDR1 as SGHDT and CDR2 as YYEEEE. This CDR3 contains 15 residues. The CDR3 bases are TGTGCCAGCAGCTTAACACAGGGAGTGAGCACTGAAGCTTTCTTT. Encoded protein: CASSLTQGVSTEAFF.

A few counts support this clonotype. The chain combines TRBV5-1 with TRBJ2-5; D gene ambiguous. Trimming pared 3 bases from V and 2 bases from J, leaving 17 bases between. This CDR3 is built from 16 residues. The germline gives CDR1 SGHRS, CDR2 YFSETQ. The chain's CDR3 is CASSSDPPAVQETQYF. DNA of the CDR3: TGCGCCAGCAGCTCCGATCCCCCCGCGGTACAAGAGACCCAGTACTTC.

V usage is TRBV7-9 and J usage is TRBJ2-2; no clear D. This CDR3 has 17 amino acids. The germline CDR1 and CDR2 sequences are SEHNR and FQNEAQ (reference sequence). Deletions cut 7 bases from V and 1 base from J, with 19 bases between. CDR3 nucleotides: TGTGCCAGCACCACTCGGCTCGTGGGCGAGAACACCGGGGAGCTGTTTTTT. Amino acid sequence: CASTTRLVGENTGELFF.

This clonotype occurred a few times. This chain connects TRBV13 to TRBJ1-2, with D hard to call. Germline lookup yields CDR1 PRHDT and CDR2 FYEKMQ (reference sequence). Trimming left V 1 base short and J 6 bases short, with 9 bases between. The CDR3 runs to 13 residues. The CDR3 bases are TGTGCCAGCAGCTTAGTGAGGTGGGATGGCTACACCTTC. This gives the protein CASSLVRWDGYTF.

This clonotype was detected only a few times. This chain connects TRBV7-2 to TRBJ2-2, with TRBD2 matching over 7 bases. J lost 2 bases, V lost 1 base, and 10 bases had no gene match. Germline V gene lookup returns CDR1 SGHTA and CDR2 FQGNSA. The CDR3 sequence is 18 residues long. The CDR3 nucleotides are TGTGCCAGCAGCTTAGTCGGAGGGCTAGCGGACAACACCGGGGAGCTGTTTTTT. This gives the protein CASSLVGGLADNTGELFF.

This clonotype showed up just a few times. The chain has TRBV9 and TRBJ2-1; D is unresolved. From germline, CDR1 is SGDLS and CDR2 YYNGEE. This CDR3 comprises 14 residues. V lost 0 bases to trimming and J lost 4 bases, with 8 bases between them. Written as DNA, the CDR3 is TGTGCCAGCAGCGTAGTTAGTAATTACAATGAGCAGTTCTTC. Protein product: CASSVVSNYNEQFF.

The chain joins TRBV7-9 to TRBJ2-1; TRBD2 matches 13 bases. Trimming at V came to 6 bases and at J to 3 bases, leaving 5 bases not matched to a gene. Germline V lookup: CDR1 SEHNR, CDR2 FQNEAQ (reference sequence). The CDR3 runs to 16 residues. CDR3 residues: CASSPRLAGGYNEQFF. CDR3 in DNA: TGTGCCAGCAGTCCCCGACTAGCGGGAGGCTACAATGAGCAGTTCTTC.

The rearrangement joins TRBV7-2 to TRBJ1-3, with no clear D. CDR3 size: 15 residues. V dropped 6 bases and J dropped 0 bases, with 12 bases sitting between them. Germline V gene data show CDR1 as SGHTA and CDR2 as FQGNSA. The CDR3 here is CASRPGLGSGNTIYF. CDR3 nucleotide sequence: TGTGCCAGCAGACCCGGACTAGGCTCTGGAAACACCATATATTTT.

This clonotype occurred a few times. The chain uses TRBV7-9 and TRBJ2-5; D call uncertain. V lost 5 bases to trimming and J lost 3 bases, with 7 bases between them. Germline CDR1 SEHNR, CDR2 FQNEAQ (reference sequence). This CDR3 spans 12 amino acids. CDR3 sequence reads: CASSPSEETQYF. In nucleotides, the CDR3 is TGTGCCAGCAGCCCCTCCGAAGAGACCCAGTACTTC.

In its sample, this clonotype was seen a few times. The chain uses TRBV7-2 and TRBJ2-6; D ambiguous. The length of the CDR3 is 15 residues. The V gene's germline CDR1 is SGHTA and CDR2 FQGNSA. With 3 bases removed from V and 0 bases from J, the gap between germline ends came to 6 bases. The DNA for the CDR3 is TGTGCCAGCAGCTTTCAGGACTCTGGGGCCAACGTCCTGACTTTC. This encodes CASSFQDSGANVLTF.

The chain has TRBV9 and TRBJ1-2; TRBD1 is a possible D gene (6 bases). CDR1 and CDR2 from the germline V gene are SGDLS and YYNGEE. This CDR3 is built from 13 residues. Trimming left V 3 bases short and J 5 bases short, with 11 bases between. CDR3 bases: TGTGCCAGCAGCGCCGCTCAGGGGTATGGCTACACCTTC. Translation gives CASSAAQGYGYTF.

The CDR3: CASRTGGARQPQHF. CDR3 in DNA: TGTGCCAGCAGAACAGGGGGCGCAAGGCAGCCCCAGCATTTT. The V gene is TRBV12-3 or TRBV12-4, the J gene TRBJ1-5; 9 bases line up with TRBD1. The CDR3 runs 14 residues. After removal of 6 bases from V and 7 bases from J, the junction contained 7 bases not matched to a gene.

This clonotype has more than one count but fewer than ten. This CDR3 is CASSLVFEGQGLGDTQYF. DNA of the CDR3: TGTGCCAGCAGTTTAGTGTTTGAGGGACAGGGGCTAGGAGATACGCAGTATTTT. The rearrangement uses TRBV12-3 or TRBV12-4 and TRBJ2-3, with 10 bases matching TRBD1. V lost 1 base to trimming and J lost 5 bases; unmatched junction nucleotides: 12. CDR3 length: 18 residues.

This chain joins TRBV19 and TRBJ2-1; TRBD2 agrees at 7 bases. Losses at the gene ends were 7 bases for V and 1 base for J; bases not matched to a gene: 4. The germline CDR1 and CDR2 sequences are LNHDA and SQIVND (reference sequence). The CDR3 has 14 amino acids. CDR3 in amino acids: CASTDGGSYNEQFF. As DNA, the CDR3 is TGTGCCAGTACCGACGGGGGGTCCTACAATGAGCAGTTCTTC.

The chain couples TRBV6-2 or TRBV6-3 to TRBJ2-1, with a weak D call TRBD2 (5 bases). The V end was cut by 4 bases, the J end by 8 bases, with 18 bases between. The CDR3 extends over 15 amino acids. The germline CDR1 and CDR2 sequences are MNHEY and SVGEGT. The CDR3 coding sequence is TGTGCCAGCAGTTTTCCTCGCCGGGGTACGGATGAGCAGTTCTTC. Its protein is CASSFPRRGTDEQFF.

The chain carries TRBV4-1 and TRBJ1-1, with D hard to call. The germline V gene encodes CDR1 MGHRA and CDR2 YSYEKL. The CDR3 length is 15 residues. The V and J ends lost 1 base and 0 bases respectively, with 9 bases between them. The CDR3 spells CASSQGGDLNTEAFF. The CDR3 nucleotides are TGCGCCAGCAGCCAAGGAGGAGACCTGAACACTGAAGCTTTCTTT.

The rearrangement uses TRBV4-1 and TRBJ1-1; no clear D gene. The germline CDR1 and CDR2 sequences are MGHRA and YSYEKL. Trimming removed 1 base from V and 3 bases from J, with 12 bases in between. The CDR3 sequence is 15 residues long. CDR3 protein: CASSQGPGLDTEAFF. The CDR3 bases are TGCGCCAGCAGCCAAGGTCCGGGGTTGGACACTGAAGCTTTCTTT.

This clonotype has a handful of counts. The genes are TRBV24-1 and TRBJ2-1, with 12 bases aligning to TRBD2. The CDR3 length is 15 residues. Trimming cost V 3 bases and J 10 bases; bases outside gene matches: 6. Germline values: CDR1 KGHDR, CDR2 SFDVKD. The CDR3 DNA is TGTGCCACCAGTGATGCTAGCGGGAGGGTTGGGGAGCAGTTCTTC. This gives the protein CATSDASGRVGEQFF.

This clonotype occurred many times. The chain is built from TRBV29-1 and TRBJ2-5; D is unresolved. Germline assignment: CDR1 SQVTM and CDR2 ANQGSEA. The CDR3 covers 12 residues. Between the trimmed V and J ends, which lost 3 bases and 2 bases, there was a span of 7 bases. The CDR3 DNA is TGCAGCGTTGAGGGCTGTCAAGAGACCCAGTACTTC. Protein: CSVEGCQETQYF. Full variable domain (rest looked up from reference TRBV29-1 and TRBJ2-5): SAVISQKPSRDICQRGTSLTIQCQVDSQVTMMFWYRQQPGQSLTLIATANQGSEATYESGFVIDKFPISRPNLTFSTLTVSNMSPEDSSIYLCSVEGCQETQYFGPGTRLLVL.

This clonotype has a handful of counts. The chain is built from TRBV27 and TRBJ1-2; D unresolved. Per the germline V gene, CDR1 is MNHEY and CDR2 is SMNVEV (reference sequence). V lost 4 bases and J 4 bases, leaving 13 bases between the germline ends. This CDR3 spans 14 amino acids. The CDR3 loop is CASSSGPGIYGYTF. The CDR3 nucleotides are TGTGCCAGCAGTTCCGGTCCGGGGATCTATGGCTACACCTTC.

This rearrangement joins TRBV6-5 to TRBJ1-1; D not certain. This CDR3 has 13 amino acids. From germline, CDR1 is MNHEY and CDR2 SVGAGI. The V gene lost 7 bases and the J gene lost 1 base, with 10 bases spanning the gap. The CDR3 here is CASTQSPNTEAFF. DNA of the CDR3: TGTGCCAGCACCCAATCCCCGAACACTGAAGCTTTCTTT.

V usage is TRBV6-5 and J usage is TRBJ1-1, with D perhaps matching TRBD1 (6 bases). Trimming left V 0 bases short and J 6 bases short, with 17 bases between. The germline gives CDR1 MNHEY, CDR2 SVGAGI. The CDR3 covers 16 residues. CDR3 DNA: TGTGCCAGCAGTTACTCGAACGGACAGAAGATCCCTGAAGCTTTCTTT. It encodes CASSYSNGQKIPEAFF.

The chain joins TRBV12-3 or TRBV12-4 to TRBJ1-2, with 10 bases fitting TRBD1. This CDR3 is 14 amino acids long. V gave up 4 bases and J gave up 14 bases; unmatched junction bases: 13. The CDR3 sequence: CASSSGTGDLYTTF. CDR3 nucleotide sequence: TGTGCCAGCAGTTCCGGGACAGGGGATCTCTACACGACCTTC.

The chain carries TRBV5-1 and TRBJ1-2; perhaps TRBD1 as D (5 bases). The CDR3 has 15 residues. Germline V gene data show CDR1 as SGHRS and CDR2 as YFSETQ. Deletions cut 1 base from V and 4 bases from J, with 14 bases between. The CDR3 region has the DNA TGCGCCAGCAGCTTGTCCCAGGGCAGCGTCTATGGCTACACCTTC. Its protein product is CASSLSQGSVYGYTF.

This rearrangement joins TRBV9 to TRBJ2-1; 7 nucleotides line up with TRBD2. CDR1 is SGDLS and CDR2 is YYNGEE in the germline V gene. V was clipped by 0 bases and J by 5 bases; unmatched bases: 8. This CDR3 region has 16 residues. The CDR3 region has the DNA TGTGCCAGCAGCGTAGGACTAGCCCGTACCAACAATGAGCAGTTCTTC. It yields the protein CASSVGLARTNNEQFF.

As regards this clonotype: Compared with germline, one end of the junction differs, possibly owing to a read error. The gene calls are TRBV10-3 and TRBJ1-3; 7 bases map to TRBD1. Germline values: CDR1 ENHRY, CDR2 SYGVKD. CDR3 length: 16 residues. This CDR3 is CAISEGTEGPGNTTYF. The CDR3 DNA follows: TGTGCCATCAGTGAGGGGACAGAAGGCCCTGGAAACACCACATATTTT.

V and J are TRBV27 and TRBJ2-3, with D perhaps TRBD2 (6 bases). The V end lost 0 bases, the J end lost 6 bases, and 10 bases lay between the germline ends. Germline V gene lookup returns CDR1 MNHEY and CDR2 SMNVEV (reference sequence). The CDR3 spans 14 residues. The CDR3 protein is CASSLSDYGDTQYF. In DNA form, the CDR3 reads TGTGCCAGCAGTTTATCGGACTATGGGGATACGCAGTATTTT.